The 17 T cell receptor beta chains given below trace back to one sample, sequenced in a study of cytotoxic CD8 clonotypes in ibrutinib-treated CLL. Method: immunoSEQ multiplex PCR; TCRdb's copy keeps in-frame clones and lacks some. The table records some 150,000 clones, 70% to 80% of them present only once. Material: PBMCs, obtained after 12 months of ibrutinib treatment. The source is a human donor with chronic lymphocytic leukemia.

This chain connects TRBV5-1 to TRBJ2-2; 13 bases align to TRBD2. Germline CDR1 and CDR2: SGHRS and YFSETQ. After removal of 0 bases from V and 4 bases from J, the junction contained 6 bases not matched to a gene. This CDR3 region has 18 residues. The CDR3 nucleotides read TGCGCCAGCAGCTTGGAAACCACTAGCGGGAGGGGCACCGGGGAGCTGTTTTTT. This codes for CASSLETTSGRGTGELFF.

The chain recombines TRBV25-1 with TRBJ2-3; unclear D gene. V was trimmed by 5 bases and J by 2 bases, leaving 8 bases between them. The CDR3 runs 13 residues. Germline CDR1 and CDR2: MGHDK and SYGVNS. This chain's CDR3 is CASSPSVTDTQYF. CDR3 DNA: TGTGCCAGCAGTCCGTCGGTCACAGATACGCAGTATTTT.

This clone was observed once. CDR3 DNA sequence: TGTGCCAGCAGTCAGGACAGGAGTGCCTACACCTTC. Its protein product is CASSQDRSAYTF. The chain joins TRBV6-4 to TRBJ1-2; 7 positions match TRBD1. Germline V gene lookup returns CDR1 MRHNA and CDR2 SNTAGT. J lost 10 bases, V lost 5 bases, and 7 bases had no gene match. This CDR3 has 12 amino acids.

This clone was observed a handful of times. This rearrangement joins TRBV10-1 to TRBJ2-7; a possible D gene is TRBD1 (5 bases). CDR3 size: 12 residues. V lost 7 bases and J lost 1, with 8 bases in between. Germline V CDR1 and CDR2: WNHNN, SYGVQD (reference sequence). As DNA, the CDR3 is TGCGCCAGCAAGGACAATTCCTACGAGCAGTACTTC. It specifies CASKDNSYEQYF.

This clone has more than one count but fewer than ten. CDR3 residues: CASSWVLAGVDEQFF. DNA of the CDR3: TGTGCCAGCAGCTGGGTTCTGGCGGGAGTCGATGAGCAGTTCTTC. This chain joins TRBV5-4 and TRBJ2-1; TRBD2 agrees at 7 bases. From germline, CDR1 is SGHNT and CDR2 YYREEE (reference sequence). The CDR3 length is 15 residues. V lost 3 bases to trimming and J lost 8 bases; unmatched junction nucleotides: 11.

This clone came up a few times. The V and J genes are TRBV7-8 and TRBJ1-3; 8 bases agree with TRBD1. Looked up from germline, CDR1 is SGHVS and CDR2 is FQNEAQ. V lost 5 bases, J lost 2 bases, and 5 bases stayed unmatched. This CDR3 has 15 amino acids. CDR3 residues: CASSPRTGPGNTIYF. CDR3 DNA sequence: TGTGCCAGCAGCCCGCGGACAGGGCCTGGAAACACCATATATTTT.

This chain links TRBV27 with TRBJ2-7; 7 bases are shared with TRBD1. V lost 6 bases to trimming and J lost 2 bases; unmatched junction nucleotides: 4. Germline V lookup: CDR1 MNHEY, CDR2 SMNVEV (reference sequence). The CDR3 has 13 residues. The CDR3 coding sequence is TGTGCCAGCAGCCTGGGACAGCCCTACGAGCAGTACTTC. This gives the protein CASSLGQPYEQYF.

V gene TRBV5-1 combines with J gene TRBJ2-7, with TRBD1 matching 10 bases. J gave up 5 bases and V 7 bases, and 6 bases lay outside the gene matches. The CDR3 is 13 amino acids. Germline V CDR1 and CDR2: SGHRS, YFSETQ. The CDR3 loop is CASGTGDFDEQYF. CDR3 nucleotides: TGCGCCAGCGGGACAGGGGATTTCGACGAGCAGTACTTC.

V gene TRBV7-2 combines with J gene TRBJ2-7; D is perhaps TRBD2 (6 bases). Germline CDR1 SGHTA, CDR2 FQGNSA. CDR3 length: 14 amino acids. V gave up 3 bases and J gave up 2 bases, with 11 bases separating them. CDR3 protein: CASSFGSTTYEQYF. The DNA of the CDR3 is TGTGCCAGCAGCTTCGGGAGTACGACCTACGAGCAGTACTTC. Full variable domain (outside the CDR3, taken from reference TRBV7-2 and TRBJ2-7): GAGVSQSPSNKVTEKGKDVELRCDPISGHTALYWYRQSLGQGLEFLIYFQGNSAPDKSGLPSDRFSAERTGGSVSTLTIQRTQQEDSAVYLCASSFGSTTYEQYFGPGTRLTVT.

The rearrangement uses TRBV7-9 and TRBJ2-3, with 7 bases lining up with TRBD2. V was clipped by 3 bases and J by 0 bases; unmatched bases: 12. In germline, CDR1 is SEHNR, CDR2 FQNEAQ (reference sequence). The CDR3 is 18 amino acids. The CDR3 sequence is CASSFGLVEYTSTDTQYF. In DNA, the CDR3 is TGTGCCAGCAGCTTTGGACTAGTGGAGTACACAAGCACAGATACGCAGTATTTT.

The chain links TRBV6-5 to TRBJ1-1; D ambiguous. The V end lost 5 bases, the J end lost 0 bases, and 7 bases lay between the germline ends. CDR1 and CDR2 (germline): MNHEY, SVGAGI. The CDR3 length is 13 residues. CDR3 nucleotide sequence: TGTGCCAGCAGTCAGAAGATGAACACTGAAGCTTTCTTT. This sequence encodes CASSQKMNTEAFF.

The CDR3 bases are TGTGCCAGCAGCACTTACCGAACAGATACGCAGTATTTT. Its protein product is CASSTYRTDTQYF. V and J are TRBV27 and TRBJ2-3; unclear D gene. CDR3 length: 13 residues. With 6 bases removed from V and 3 bases from J, the gap between germline ends came to 10 bases. Germline V gene sequence: CDR1 MNHEY, CDR2 SMNVEV (reference sequence).

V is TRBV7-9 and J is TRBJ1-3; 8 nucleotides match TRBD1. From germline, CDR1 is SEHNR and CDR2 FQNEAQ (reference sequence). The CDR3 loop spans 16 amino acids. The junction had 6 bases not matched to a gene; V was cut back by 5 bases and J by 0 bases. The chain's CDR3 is CASSLTDRGSGNTIYF. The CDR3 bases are TGTGCCAGCAGCCTCACCGACAGGGGCTCTGGAAACACCATATATTTT.

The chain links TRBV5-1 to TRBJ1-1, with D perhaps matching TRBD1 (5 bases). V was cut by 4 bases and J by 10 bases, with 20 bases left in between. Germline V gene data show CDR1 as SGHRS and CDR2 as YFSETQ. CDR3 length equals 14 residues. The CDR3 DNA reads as TGCGCCAGCAGCCCGCAGACAGAAACCCTGGGAGCTTTCTTT. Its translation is CASSPQTETLGAFF.

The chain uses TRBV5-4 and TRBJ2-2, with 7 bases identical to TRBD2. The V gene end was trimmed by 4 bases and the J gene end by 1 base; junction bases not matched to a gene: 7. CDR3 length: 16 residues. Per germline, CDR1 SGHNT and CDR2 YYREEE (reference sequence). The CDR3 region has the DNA TGTGCCAGCAGCCCGCCGGGCGGGAGGAACACCGGGGAGCTGTTTTTT. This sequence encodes CASSPPGGRNTGELFF.

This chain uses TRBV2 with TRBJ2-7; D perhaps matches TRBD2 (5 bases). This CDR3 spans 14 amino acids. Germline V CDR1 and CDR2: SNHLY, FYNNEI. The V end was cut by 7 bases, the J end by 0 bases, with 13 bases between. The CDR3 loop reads CASNGESSSYEQYF. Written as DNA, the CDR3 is TGTGCCAGCAATGGGGAGAGTAGCTCCTACGAGCAGTACTTC.

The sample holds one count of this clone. CDR3 coding DNA: TGTGCCAGCAGAAACGGACTAGCGGCATACTACGAGCAGTACTTC. Encoded protein: CASRNGLAAYYEQYF. The J gene is TRBJ2-7, the V gene TRBV6-5, with TRBD2 identical over 10 bases. The CDR3 loop spans 15 amino acids. Germline-derived CDR1 and CDR2 are MNHEY and SVGAGI. With V trimmed by 6 bases and J by 3 bases, 8 bases remained unmatched.